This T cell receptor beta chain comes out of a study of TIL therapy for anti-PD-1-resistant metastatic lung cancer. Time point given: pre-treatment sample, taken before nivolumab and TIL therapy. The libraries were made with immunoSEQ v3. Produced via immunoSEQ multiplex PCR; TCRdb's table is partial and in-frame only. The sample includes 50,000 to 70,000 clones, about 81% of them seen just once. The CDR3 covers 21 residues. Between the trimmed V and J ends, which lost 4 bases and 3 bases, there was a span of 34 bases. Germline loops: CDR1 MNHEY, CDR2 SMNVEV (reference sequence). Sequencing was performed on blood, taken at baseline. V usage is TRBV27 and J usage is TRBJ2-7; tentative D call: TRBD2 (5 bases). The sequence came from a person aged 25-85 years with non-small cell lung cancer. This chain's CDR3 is CASSSPTDPQAGFGGGYEQYF. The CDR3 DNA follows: TGTGCCAGCAGTTCTCCGACGGACCCCCAGGCTGGTTTTGGAGGTGGCTACGAGCAGTACTTC.